The rows below give T cell receptor beta chains drawn from one sample of a study of T-cell memory formation after mild COVID-19. TCRdb ran MiXCR on the 5' RACE reads and lists one entry per CDR3 protein. The sample holds some 320,000 distinct CDR3 sequences; approximately 15% are singletons and the top ten take 20% to 25%. Material: PBMCs or a T cell subset sorted from them (not recorded which). The receptors originated from a young man who had mild COVID-19 (a few samples of this study predate the infection). Cell type and time point are not known. Each CDR3 is given with its conserved first and last residue. D genes are given only for firm matches. Clone size is stated in some rows and not others, as once, few, many or a class when expanded.

size,length,V,J,D,DNA,CDR3
NA,12,TRBV7-6,TRBJ2-7,NA,TGTGCCAGCAGCCCCCGGTCGGGCCTGACGTACTTC,CASSPRSGLTYF
few,13,TRBV2,TRBJ1-6,NA,TGTGCCAGCAGTGACAGGGGAAGTTCACCCCTCCACTTT,CASSDRGSSPLHF
many,16,TRBV4-1,TRBJ2-3,NA,TGCGCCAGCAGCCAAGAAGCGATCCCTAGCACAGATACGCAGTATTTT,CASSQEAIPSTDTQYF
NA,10,TRBV20-1,TRBJ2-5,NA,TGCAGTGCTGAGTGGGAGACCCAGTACTTC,CSAEWETQYF
NA,15,TRBV4-3,TRBJ2-3,TRBD1,TGCGCCAGCAGCCAAAGACAGGGGGCAACAGATACGCAGTATTTT,CASSQRQGATDTQYF
NA,13,TRBV4-3,TRBJ1-4,NA,TGCGCCAGCAGCCAAGATACCCATGAAAAACTGTTTTTT,CASSQDTHEKLFF
many,11,TRBV2,TRBJ1-5,NA,TGTGCCAGCAGATTGATTCAGCCCCAGCATTTT,CASRLIQPQHF
few,16,TRBV4-1,TRBJ1-1,TRBD1,TGCGCCAGCAGCCCGGGACAGGGACCCATGAACACTGAAGCTTTCTTT,CASSPGQGPMNTEAFF
NA,14,TRBV20-1,TRBJ2-3,NA,TGCAGTGCTAGCCGCGGGGAATACACAGATACGCAGTATTTT,CSASRGEYTDTQYF
few,15,TRBV5-1,TRBJ2-5,TRBD1,TGCGCCAGCAGCTCCTGGACAGGGGTTGTGGAGACCCAGTACTTC,CASSSWTGVVETQYF
NA,11,TRBV2,TRBJ2-5,NA,TGTGCCAGCAAGTGGGTAGAGACCCAGTACTTC,CASKWVETQYF
few,13,TRBV19,TRBJ1-4,NA,TGTGCCAGTAGTATCGGAGGGAGTGAAAAACTGTTTTTT,CASSIGGSEKLFF
few,15,TRBV7-3,TRBJ2-1,TRBD2,TGTGCCAGCAGCTTAAGGCTAGCGGGGGTAAATGAGCAGTTCTTC,CASSLRLAGVNEQFF
NA,13,TRBV20-1,TRBJ2-3,NA,TGCAGTGCTAGAGCGTCTACCCCAGATACGCAGTATTTT,CSARASTPDTQYF
NA,15,TRBV11-3,TRBJ2-3,TRBD1,TGTGCCAGCAGCCCCGGGACAGGTCGCACAGATACGCAGTATTTT,CASSPGTGRTDTQYF
many,16,TRBV4-3,TRBJ1-4,TRBD1,TGCGCCAGCAGCCAGGATCCGGGACAGGGGGGTGAAAAACTGTTTTTT,CASSQDPGQGGEKLFF
few,12,TRBV15,TRBJ2-1,NA,TGTGCCACCAGCAGAGATTTGAGGGAGCAGTTCTTC,CATSRDLREQFF
few,15,TRBV21-1,TRBJ2-7,NA,TGTGCCAGCAGCAAGCCCCGGGACAGGGGGTACGAGCAGTACTTC,CASSKPRDRGYEQYF
few,14,TRBV5-4,TRBJ1-2,NA,TGTGCCAGCAGCCCCGCGGCGCTAAACTATGGCTACACCTTC,CASSPAALNYGYTF
NA,13,TRBV6-1,TRBJ1-2,NA,TGTGCCAGCAGTAGCGGACAGACCTATGGCTACACCTTC,CASSSGQTYGYTF
few,12,TRBV5-6,TRBJ2-7,TRBD1,TGTGCCAGCAGTCGACAGGGAAACGAGCAGTACTTC,CASSRQGNEQYF
few,13,TRBV7-2,TRBJ2-1,NA,TGTGCCAGCAGCTCCACAGTTGCCGATGAGCAGTTCTTC,CASSSTVADEQFF
few,13,TRBV12-3/TRBV12-4,TRBJ2-1,NA,TGTGCCAGCAGTTTCGGAGGGATTAATGAGCAGTTCTTC,CASSFGGINEQFF
NA,14,TRBV12-3/TRBV12-4,TRBJ2-7,NA,TGTGCCAGCAGTGATCCGGGGTCTTCCTACGAGCAGTACTTC,CASSDPGSSYEQYF
few,15,TRBV13,TRBJ1-1,TRBD1,TGTGCCAGCAGCCGAGGGAGTACAGGGGGAACTGAAGCTTTCTTT,CASSRGSTGGTEAFF
NA,17,TRBV4-1,TRBJ1-1,TRBD1,TGCGCCAGCAGCCAAGACATTGAGACAGGGTCGGAAGGGCGAGCTTTCTTT,CASSQDIETGSEGRAFF
NA,15,TRBV5-1,TRBJ2-3,TRBD2,TGCGCCAGCAGCGACCCGGGACTAGAGAGTGATACGCAGTATTTT,CASSDPGLESDTQYF
few,15,TRBV9,TRBJ1-4,NA,TGTGCCAGCAGCGGCGACGGTAGCTCGGGTGAAAAACTGTTTTTT,CASSGDGSSGEKLFF
NA,13,TRBV5-1,TRBJ2-2,NA,TGCGCCAGCAGCGTACAGGGCGCCGGGGAGCTGTTTTTT,CASSVQGAGELFF
few,14,TRBV7-2,TRBJ1-2,NA,TGTGCCAGCAGCTTATCCCCCTCGGGGGGTCCCCTCACCTTC,CASSLSPSGGPLTF
NA,15,TRBV12-2,TRBJ2-1,NA,TGTGCAAGTCGCTTAGCCCAGGGGGACCACAATGAGCAGTTCTTC,CASRLAQGDHNEQFF
many,12,TRBV20-1,TRBJ1-3,NA,TGCAGTGCCCAGGGAAGTGGAAACACCATATATTTT,CSAQGSGNTIYF
many,13,TRBV7-3,TRBJ1-6,NA,TGTGCCAGCAGCCCATCACATGGGGGACCCCTCCACTTT,CASSPSHGGPLHF
many,14,TRBV5-1,TRBJ1-2,NA,TGCGCCAGCAGCTTGTCCGACGGAGTCTATGGCTACACCTTC,CASSLSDGVYGYTF